Listed here are 28 T cell receptor beta chains from one sample, sequenced in a study of human T cells and chemical hapten exposure. TCRdb itself ran the RACE reads through MiXCR, one entry per CDR3 protein. Of 40,000 or so distinct CDR3 sequences in the sample, 3% to 4.5% were seen once. The time point denotes: patch test 1, 2 weeks after DPC sensitization. The treatment is: therapeutic diphenylcyclopropenone sensitization with weekly scalp DPC. Total RNA was isolated from whole blood that had not been fractionated. Specimen: whole blood, collected in connection with sensitization to the hapten diphenylcyclopropenone (DPC). The receptors come from a man aged 50-60 years with alopecia areata. Some clones in this sample may be carry-over from other donors' samples.

This clonotype was seen at least ten times. This chain connects TRBV2 to TRBJ2-4, with TRBD2 identical over 8 bases. With 6 bases clipped from V and 2 bases from J, the junction kept 9 bases outside the gene matches. CDR3 length: 16 amino acids. Germline V CDR1 and CDR2: SNHLY, FYNNEI. CDR3 coding DNA: TGTGCCAGCAGCGCAACTAGCGGAAACACCAAAAACATTCAGTACTTC. Amino acids: CASSATSGNTKNIQYF.

There are many counts of this clonotype. V gene TRBV5-1 combines with J gene TRBJ2-7; a weak D match, TRBD1 (6 bases). CDR1 is SGHRS, CDR2 YFSETQ, per germline. CDR3 length: 14 residues. V was clipped by 0 bases and J by 3 bases, with 10 bases between them. The CDR3 reads CASSLGQVDYEQYF. CDR3 nucleotides: TGCGCCAGCAGCTTGGGACAGGTTGACTACGAGCAGTACTTC.

Many counts were recorded for this clonotype. The V and J genes are TRBV6-5 and TRBJ1-5; 7 bases agree with TRBD1. This CDR3 contains 14 residues. J was trimmed by 8 bases and V by 6 bases; bases with no gene match: 10. Germline-derived CDR1 and CDR2 are MNHEY and SVGAGI. The CDR3 protein is CASRNRGSFEPQHF. As DNA, the CDR3 is TGTGCCAGCAGGAACAGGGGCTCCTTCGAGCCCCAGCATTTT.

This clonotype was counted at least ten times. This chain links TRBV7-2 with TRBJ2-3; possible D gene TRBD2, 6 bases. Germline CDR1 SGHTA, CDR2 FQGNSA. V gave up 5 bases and J gave up 3 bases, with 24 bases separating them. The CDR3 spans 18 residues. For the CDR3, the DNA is TGTGCCAGCAGCCCCTACGGTAATCTCGGGAGAGGTACAGATACGCAGTATTTT. Protein: CASSPYGNLGRGTDTQYF.

Ten or more counts support this clonotype. The V gene is TRBV7-2, the J gene TRBJ1-1, with 9 bases that match TRBD1. The CDR3 has 13 residues. The germline gives CDR1 SGHTA, CDR2 FQGNSA. V lost 5 bases and J lost 11; bases outside the gene matches: 9. CDR3 sequence (DNA): TGTGCCAGCAGCCACGGGGACAGGGTACGGGCTTTCTTT. Translation: CASSHGDRVRAFF.

This clonotype was seen at least ten times. The chain uses TRBV7-9 and TRBJ2-1; D perhaps matches TRBD2 (5 bases). Trimming shortened V by 1 base and J by 2 bases, and 9 bases separated the two germline ends. Germline V gives CDR1 SEHNR, CDR2 FQNEAQ (reference sequence). The CDR3 runs 15 residues. CDR3 nucleotide sequence: TGTGCCAGCAGCTTAGTTGAGGAGGCCTACAATGAGCAGTTCTTC. Its translation is CASSLVEEAYNEQFF.

There are many counts of this clonotype. The genes are TRBV11-2 and TRBJ2-3; D might be TRBD2 (6 bases). There are 14 residues in the CDR3. The ends were cut back, 0 bases at V and 6 bases at J, with 10 bases in the middle. Germline V gives CDR1 SGHAT, CDR2 FQNNGV. Here the CDR3 reads CASSLETSTDTQYF. The CDR3, as DNA: TGTGCCAGCAGCTTAGAGACTAGTACTGATACGCAGTATTTT.

This clonotype was seen ten or more times. The chain uses TRBV10-1 and TRBJ2-1, with D maybe TRBD1 (7 bases). This CDR3 has 15 residues. Per germline, CDR1 WNHNN and CDR2 SYGVQD (reference sequence). The V end lost 6 bases, the J end lost 6 bases, and 18 bases lay between the germline ends. The CDR3 reads CASRARGEKVNEQFF. The CDR3 region has the DNA TGCGCCAGCAGGGCCAGGGGGGAAAAGGTCAATGAGCAGTTCTTC.

In its sample, this clonotype was seen many times. This rearrangement joins TRBV3-1 to TRBJ2-1; D perhaps matches TRBD1 (6 bases). The CDR3 has 15 amino acids. With 1 base removed from V and 4 bases from J, the gap between germline ends came to 11 bases. Germline values: CDR1 LGHDT, CDR2 YNNKEL (reference sequence). This chain's CDR3 is CASSQAPGEYNEQFF. Written as DNA, the CDR3 is TGTGCCAGCAGCCAAGCGCCAGGGGAATACAATGAGCAGTTCTTC.

The rearrangement links TRBV9 to TRBJ2-5, with 9 bases aligning to TRBD2. Germline CDR1 reads SGDLS; CDR2 reads YYNGEE. V was pared by 0 bases and J by 5 bases, with 11 bases of the junction left unmatched. This CDR3 is built from 17 residues. DNA of the CDR3: TGTGCCAGCAGCGTAGAAAGTCGGGCGGGAGGGTCCGAGACCCAGTACTTC. Translating gives CASSVESRAGGSETQYF.

This clonotype was found a few times. V is TRBV28 and J is TRBJ1-5; possibly TRBD1 for D (6 bases). Trimming removed 2 bases from V and 0 bases from J, with 14 bases in between. The length of the CDR3 is 17 residues. Per germline, CDR1 MDHEN and CDR2 SYDVKM. CDR3 in DNA: TGTGCCAGCAGTTTAGGCACAGGGACCCTTAGCAATCAGCCCCAGCATTTT. Amino acids: CASSLGTGTLSNQPQHF.

This clonotype was seen repeatedly, ten times or more. The chain combines TRBV7-2 with TRBJ2-6; 8 nucleotides agree with TRBD1. CDR1 is SGHTA and CDR2 is FQGNSA in the germline V gene. The CDR3 has 18 residues. V gave up 10 bases and J gave up 4 bases; unmatched junction bases: 18. The CDR3 reads CAKGTEYTGGSGANVLTF. Written as DNA, the CDR3 is TGTGCCAAAGGGACGGAATACACAGGGGGATCGGGGGCCAACGTCCTGACTTTC. Using reference TRBV7-2 and TRBJ2-6 for the parts outside the CDR3, the full variable domain is GAGVSQSPSNKVTEKGKDVELRCDPISGHTALYWYRQSLGQGLEFLIYFQGNSAPDKSGLPSDRFSAERTGGSVSTLTIQRTQQEDSAVYLCAKGTEYTGGSGANVLTFGAGSRLTVL.

This chain joins TRBV5-6 and TRBJ2-1; no clear D. The CDR3 sequence is 15 residues long. Trimming took off 5 bases at V and 4 bases at J, with 16 bases between the two ends. CDR1 is SGHDT and CDR2 is YYEEEE in the germline V gene. The CDR3 sequence: CASRQTRALYNEQFF. The CDR3 DNA is TGTGCCAGCAGGCAAACCCGGGCCTTATACAATGAGCAGTTCTTC.

This clonotype was seen repeatedly, ten times or more. The rearrangement joins TRBV5-1 to TRBJ1-4, with D maybe TRBD1 (5 bases). From germline, CDR1 is SGHRS and CDR2 YFSETQ. CDR3 size: 15 residues. The V end lost 1 base, the J end lost 0 bases, and 7 bases lay between the germline ends. For the CDR3, the DNA is TGCGCCAGCAGCTTGCGACAGTCAACTAATGAAAAACTGTTTTTT. It codes for CASSLRQSTNEKLFF.

This clonotype was seen ten or more times. The chain is built from TRBV2 and TRBJ2-2; 8 bases map to TRBD2. The CDR3 is made up of 14 amino acids. Trimming removed 8 bases from V and 6 bases from J; junction bases left unmatched: 8. Germline values: CDR1 SNHLY, CDR2 FYNNEI. The CDR3 region is CASGRLASSGELFF. For the CDR3, the DNA is TGTGCCAGCGGGAGACTAGCGTCGTCCGGGGAGCTGTTTTTT.

This clonotype was seen repeatedly, ten times or more. J is TRBJ2-2 and V is TRBV27, with 8 bases aligning to TRBD2. Germline CDR1 and CDR2: MNHEY and SMNVEV (reference sequence). This CDR3 region has 16 residues. The V and J ends lost 0 bases and 5 bases, in that order; junction bases with no gene match: 5. CDR3 loop: CASSLSGRALTGELFF. The CDR3, as DNA: TGTGCCAGCAGTTTATCCGGGAGGGCCTTGACCGGGGAGCTGTTTTTT.

At least ten counts were recorded for this clonotype. The V call is TRBV20-1, the J call TRBJ2-1; 12 nucleotides match TRBD2. The CDR3 covers 14 residues. V lost 5 bases and J lost 3; bases outside the gene matches: 2. Per germline, CDR1 DFQATT and CDR2 SNEGSKA (reference sequence). The CDR3 DNA reads as TGCAGTGCTGAGGGACTAGCGGGCTACAATGAGCAGTTCTTC. This codes for CSAEGLAGYNEQFF.

This clonotype showed up just a few times. This chain uses TRBV5-8 with TRBJ2-4; either TRBD1 or TRBD2 may fit D (5 bases each). Looked up from germline, CDR1 is SGHTS and CDR2 is YDEGEE. The V and J ends lost 4 bases and 1 base respectively, with 15 bases between them. This CDR3 region has 16 residues. The CDR3 sequence: CASSPERGFAKNIQYF. The DNA of the CDR3 is TGTGCCAGCAGCCCCGAGAGGGGTTTTGCCAAAAACATTCAGTACTTC.

This clonotype has a count of ten or more. This chain uses TRBV5-1 with TRBJ2-7; TRBD2 might be the D (6 bases). Germline V gene sequence: CDR1 SGHRS, CDR2 YFSETQ. The CDR3 is 14 amino acids. V was clipped by 1 base and J by 4 bases, with 12 bases between them. The CDR3 spells CASSLNLAKYEQYF. In DNA, the CDR3 is TGCGCCAGCAGCTTGAATCTAGCGAAGTACGAGCAGTACTTC.

This clonotype has a handful of counts. The V call is TRBV3-1, the J call TRBJ2-7; 14 bases are a match to TRBD2. Germline V gene data show CDR1 as LGHDT and CDR2 as YNNKEL (reference sequence). The CDR3 contains 16 residues. J gave up 5 bases and V 1 base, and 4 bases lay outside the gene matches. The CDR3: CASSQGLGLAGDEQYF. In DNA, the CDR3 is TGTGCCAGCAGCCAAGGTTTGGGACTAGCGGGAGACGAGCAGTACTTC.

There are many counts of this clonotype. The chain has TRBV6-2 or TRBV6-3 and TRBJ2-3; TRBD2 agrees at 7 bases. This CDR3 region has 16 residues. The germline CDR1 and CDR2 sequences are MNHEY and SVGEGT. V lost 4 bases and J lost 1; bases outside the gene matches: 8. CDR3 region: CASSFLSGIGTDTQYF. The CDR3 nucleotides read TGTGCCAGCAGTTTCCTGAGCGGGATTGGCACAGATACGCAGTATTTT.

This clonotype was picked up many times. The chain uses TRBV27 and TRBJ2-7; 7 bases are shared with TRBD1. The V gene's germline CDR1 is MNHEY and CDR2 SMNVEV (reference sequence). V shed 3 bases and J 7 bases; nucleotides not matched to a gene: 6. This CDR3 has 13 residues. The chain's CDR3 is CASSFRDSREQYF. CDR3 sequence (DNA): TGTGCCAGCAGTTTCCGGGACAGCCGAGAGCAGTACTTC.

The chain carries TRBV7-9 and TRBJ2-1, with a possible D match to TRBD2 (5 bases). Per the germline V gene, CDR1 is SEHNR and CDR2 is FQNEAQ (reference sequence). The V gene lost 5 bases and the J gene lost 2 bases, with 19 bases spanning the gap. This CDR3 has 17 amino acids. The CDR3 DNA reads as TGTGCCAGCAGCCCGCCCGAGGGTCGCGGGCCCTACAATGAGCAGTTCTTC. Protein: CASSPPEGRGPYNEQFF.

This clonotype was seen many times. This chain joins TRBV19 and TRBJ2-2; D gene uncertain. V lost 6 bases and J 3 bases, leaving 14 bases between the germline ends. CDR3 length: 15 residues. Germline CDR1 reads LNHDA; CDR2 reads SQIVND (reference sequence). CDR3 loop: CASRSPSPDTGELFF. As DNA, the CDR3 is TGTGCCAGTAGATCCCCCTCCCCGGACACCGGGGAGCTGTTTTTT. The full variable domain, its missing parts supplied by reference TRBV19 and TRBJ2-2, is DGGITQSPKYLFRKEGQNVTLSCEQNLNHDAMYWYRQDPGQGLRLIYYSQIVNDFQKGDIAEGYSVSREKKESFPLTVTSAQKNPTAFYLCASRSPSPDTGELFFGEGSRLTVL.

This clonotype is medium-sized. The V gene is TRBV6-6, the J gene TRBJ2-3, with 9 nucleotides matching TRBD2. Germline loops: CDR1 MNHNY, CDR2 SVGAGI (reference sequence). This CDR3 region has 15 residues. Trimming at V came to 7 bases and at J to 1 base, leaving 6 bases not matched to a gene. The CDR3 sequence is CASTFSGSGTDTQYF. For the CDR3, the DNA is TGTGCCAGCACCTTTAGCGGGAGTGGCACAGATACGCAGTATTTT.

The chain is built from TRBV2 and TRBJ2-1; 9 positions agree with TRBD1. The CDR3 length is 13 residues. The germline V gene has CDR1 SNHLY and CDR2 FYNNEI. V was clipped by 6 bases and J by 15 bases; unmatched bases: 12. CDR3 sequence: CASRSPGQGVAFF. In DNA, the CDR3 is TGTGCCAGCAGGTCTCCGGGACAGGGAGTGGCGTTCTTC.

V usage is TRBV25-1 and J usage is TRBJ2-1, with D possibly being TRBD2 (5 bases). Trimming left V 2 bases short and J 8 bases short, with 19 bases between. The CDR3 loop spans 16 amino acids. In germline, CDR1 is MGHDK, CDR2 SYGVNS. In DNA form, the CDR3 reads TGTGCCAGCAGTGAAAACCAGCGGACCCCCCGTGATGAGCAGTTCTTC. Amino acids: CASSENQRTPRDEQFF.

This clonotype was observed at least ten times. This chain joins TRBV3-1 and TRBJ2-5; D is unclear. V was pared by 4 bases and J by 4 bases, with 7 bases between. Germline-derived CDR1 and CDR2 are LGHDT and YNNKEL (reference sequence). There are 12 residues in the CDR3. This chain's CDR3 is CASSLRRETQYF. The CDR3 coding sequence is TGTGCCAGCAGCCTGCGTAGAGAGACCCAGTACTTC.